Each of the 11 T cell receptor beta chains below was sequenced from the same sample in a study of T-cell reconstitution after alpha-beta-depleted transplantation in children. The TCRbeta library was prepared with unique molecular identifiers. Via MiXCR, TCRdb re-called the PCR reads, giving one row per CDR3 protein. The table lists under 250,000 distinct CDR3 sequences, roughly a quarter of them singletons. Sequencing used PBMCs, mostly from graft donor cells, obtained 360 days after TCRalphabeta/CD19-depleted stem cell transplant. These receptors originate from a female patient aged 2-10 years who had a stem cell transplant for congenital amegakaryocytic thrombocytopenia, so the T cells may come from the graft donor.

The rearrangement links TRBV12-3 or TRBV12-4 to TRBJ1-2; D is uncertain. Trimming took off 8 bases at V and 8 bases at J, with 12 bases between the two ends. The CDR3 has 11 residues. The DNA of the CDR3 is TGTGCCAGCGGAACAGTGGAAGGCTACACCTTC. This gives the protein CASGTVEGYTF.

The rearrangement joins TRBV25-1 to TRBJ2-2; TRBD1 matches at 7 bases. Germline V gene data show CDR1 as MGHDK and CDR2 as SYGVNS. The length of the CDR3 is 16 residues. Germline trimming cut 5 bases from V and 6 bases from J; bases unmatched to any gene: 12. CDR3 nucleotide sequence: TGTGCCAGCAGTTCATCCGGGACAGCCCACCCCGGGGAGCTGTTTTTT. As protein: CASSSSGTAHPGELFF.

This sequence joins TRBV5-5 and TRBJ2-7; a weak D match, TRBD2 (6 bases). V was cut by 5 bases and J by 4 bases, with 19 bases left in between. CDR1 is SGHKS, CDR2 YYEKEE, per germline (reference sequence). The CDR3 runs 15 residues. The CDR3 DNA reads TGTGCCAGCAGGAGTGCGGCGGGACGGTTATACGAGCAGTACTTC. Protein: CASRSAAGRLYEQYF.

V gene TRBV7-9 combines with J gene TRBJ2-2; D is unclear. This CDR3 contains 14 residues. The V gene lost 11 bases and the J gene lost 1 base, with 14 bases spanning the gap. Germline lookup yields CDR1 SEHNR and CDR2 FQNEAQ (reference sequence). Here the CDR3 reads CAGTRLQNTGELFF. CDR3 nucleotide sequence: TGTGCCGGTACGAGGCTACAGAACACCGGGGAGCTGTTTTTT. Supplemented by reference TRBV7-9 and TRBJ2-2, the full variable domain reads DTGVSQNPRHKITKRGQNVTFRCDPISEHNRLYWYRQTLGQGPEFLTYFQNEAQLEKSRLLSDRFSAERPKGSFSTLEIQRTEQGDSAMYLCAGTRLQNTGELFFGEGSRLTVL.

This clonotype was recorded at least ten times. The rearrangement joins TRBV29-1 to TRBJ2-5; a possible D gene is TRBD1 (5 bases). Germline assignment: CDR1 SQVTM and CDR2 ANQGSEA. V was clipped by 0 bases and J by 5 bases, with 10 bases between them. CDR3 length: 13 residues. CDR3 residues: CSVEDLRAETQYF. CDR3 DNA sequence: TGCAGCGTTGAAGATCTCAGGGCTGAGACCCAGTACTTC.

This sequence joins TRBV6-2 or TRBV6-3 and TRBJ2-1, with no clear D. Germline lookup yields CDR1 MNHEY and CDR2 SVGEGT. The CDR3 runs to 15 residues. V was trimmed by 4 bases and J by 0 bases, leaving 10 bases between them. The CDR3 sequence: CASSSRISSYNEQFF. The CDR3 DNA sequence: TGTGCCAGCAGTTCTAGGATCAGCTCCTACAATGAGCAGTTCTTC.

This clonotype was recorded at least ten times. The gene calls are TRBV29-1 and TRBJ1-2, with D uncertain. V shed 5 bases and J shed 3 bases, with 10 bases lying between them. The CDR3 runs to 12 residues. CDR1 and CDR2 from the germline V gene are SQVTM and ANQGSEA. The chain's CDR3 is CSVQRSDYGYTF. DNA of the CDR3: TGCAGCGTTCAAAGGTCGGACTATGGCTACACCTTC.

In its sample, this clonotype was seen a few times. The chain recombines TRBV10-3 with TRBJ2-1, with 11 nucleotides matching TRBD2. The CDR3 is 16 amino acids. V was pared by 4 bases and J by 1 base, with 3 bases of the junction left unmatched. CDR1 and CDR2 from the germline V gene are ENHRY and SYGVKD. This CDR3 is CAISVLAGGSYNEQFF. The CDR3 region has the DNA TGTGCCATCAGTGTTCTAGCGGGGGGTTCCTACAATGAGCAGTTCTTC.

The chain joins TRBV7-2 to TRBJ2-1; D remains ambiguous. The germline gives CDR1 SGHTA, CDR2 FQGNSA. The length of the CDR3 is 15 residues. Trimming cost V 1 base and J 5 bases, with 12 bases left between them. The CDR3 region has the DNA TGTGCCAGCAGCTTAGAGCTTAGCAGCAACAATGAGCAGTTCTTC. It encodes CASSLELSSNNEQFF.

The sample holds many counts of this clonotype. The chain couples TRBV4-3 to TRBJ2-7; D is unresolved. Trimming stripped 3 bases from V and 6 bases from J, with 12 bases between. This CDR3 is built from 13 residues. Germline CDR1 reads LGHNA; CDR2 reads YSLEER. The CDR3 DNA sequence: TGCGCCAGCAGCCAGTATCCCCTAGGCGAGCAGTACTTC. Its translation: CASSQYPLGEQYF.

This clonotype was seen a handful of times. The rearrangement links TRBV5-1 to TRBJ2-1, with 7 positions matching TRBD2. There are 16 residues in the CDR3. The germline gives CDR1 SGHRS, CDR2 YFSETQ. V shed 3 bases, J shed 8 bases, and the junction held 14 bases outside the gene matches. This CDR3 reads CASSSPPGRVNDEQFF. DNA for the CDR3: TGCGCCAGCAGCTCACCACCAGGGAGGGTTAACGATGAGCAGTTCTTC. Looking up the rest from reference TRBV5-1 and TRBJ2-1 gives the full variable domain: KAGVTQTPRYLIKTRGQQVTLSCSPISGHRSVSWYQQTPGQGLQFLFEYFSETQRNKGNFPGRFSGRQFSNSRSEMNVSTLELGDSALYLCASSSPPGRVNDEQFFGPGTRLTVL.